A selection of T cell receptor beta chains follows, all from one sample in a study of T cell responses to AZD1222 COVID-19 vaccine. Measured with immunoSEQ multiplex PCR; TCRdb has only the in-frame clones, and not every one. The sample carries 150,000 to 200,000 clones, roughly 93% recorded once. The specimen was peripheral blood, collected on day 0 of AZD1222 vaccination. The receptors were gathered from an adult in good health. The CDR3 runs from the conserved cysteine through the conserved F or W. Each record gives: V gene, J gene, clone size, D gene, CDR3 DNA, CDR3 protein. A D gene is named only where the DNA matches it firmly. Clone size is given for some rows only: seen once, a few or many times, or a class if the clone is expanded.

>TRBV19|TRBJ1-1|-|TRBD1
TGTGCCAGTTGCTCAGGGGGTTGTGCAGAAGCTTTCTTT
CASCSGGCAEAFF
>TRBV10-1|TRBJ2-7|few|-
TGCGCCAGCAGTGCTGCCAGGGGAGGTTACGAGCAGTACTTC
CASSAARGGYEQYF
>TRBV10-3|TRBJ2-7|few|-
TGTGCCATCAGTCCCGATCGAAAGGCCTACGAGCAGTACTTC
CAISPDRKAYEQYF
>TRBV6-1|TRBJ1-3|-|-
TGTGCCAGCAGCCGCGGCACCATATATTTT
CASSRGTIYF
>TRBV2|TRBJ2-3|-|-
TGTGCCAGCACTAAACAGAGGGGGGTGGGAGATACGCAGTATTTT
CASTKQRGVGDTQYF
>TRBV4-1|TRBJ2-3|-|-
TGCGCCAGCAGCCAAGGGGTAACTGGGGCAGATACGCAGTATTTT
CASSQGVTGADTQYF
>TRBV15|TRBJ2-1|-|-
TGTGCCACCAGCAGGGACCTTGGGGGCAATGAGCAGTTCTTC
CATSRDLGGNEQFF
>TRBV6-5|TRBJ1-6|-|-
TGTGCCAGCAGTTACTCGATAGTAATTAATTCACCCCTCCACTTT
CASSYSIVINSPLHF
>TRBV10-3|TRBJ1-2|-|TRBD1
TGTGCCATCAGTGGGACAGGGGACTATGGCTACACCTTC
CAISGTGDYGYTF
>TRBV7-2|TRBJ1-2|-|TRBD1
TGTGCCAGCAGCTTAGAACAGGGGGTAGGTGGCTACACCTTC
CASSLEQGVGGYTF
>TRBV11-2|TRBJ2-5|-|-
TGTGCCAGCAGCTGGTTAAACCAAGAGACCCAGTACTTC
CASSWLNQETQYF
>TRBV7-6|TRBJ1-4|-|-
TGTGCCAGCAGCTCCTTCCCGCGTCTCGCTAATGAAAAACTGTTTTTT
CASSSFPRLANEKLFF
>TRBV18|TRBJ1-1|-|-
TGTGCCAGCTCACCTACAGAGAACACTGAAGCTTTCTTT
CASSPTENTEAFF
>TRBV18|TRBJ1-6|-|-
TGTGCCAGCTCACAAGACAGGAACTCCTATAATTCACCCCTCCACTTT
CASSQDRNSYNSPLHF
>TRBV25-1|TRBJ2-5|-|-
TGTGCCAGCAACGACGGGGGCCTCCCCGGAGAGACCCAGTACTTC
CASNDGGLPGETQYF
>TRBV16|TRBJ1-1|-|-
TGTGCCAGCAGCCACCCCCGGCGGGAGACTGAAGCTTTCTTT
CASSHPRRETEAFF
>TRBV3-1/TRBV3-2|TRBJ1-2|-|-
TGTGCCAGCAGCCAGCCAGAAGCTAACTATGGCTACACCTTC
CASSQPEANYGYTF
>TRBV3-1/TRBV3-2|TRBJ1-3|-|-
TGTGCCAGCAGCCAATCAGGGTTTGGAAACACCATATATTTT
CASSQSGFGNTIYF
>TRBV18|TRBJ1-6|once|-
TGTGCCAGCTCACAGGCGCAGGACGGTTCACCCCTCCACTTT
CASSQAQDGSPLHF
>TRBV19|TRBJ1-3|once|-
TGTGCCAGTAGTATGGAGGGAAAGATTGGAAACACCATATATTTT
CASSMEGKIGNTIYF
>TRBV9|TRBJ2-1|-|-
TGTGCCAGCAGCGTAGGAAATGGGCAGTTCTTC
CASSVGNGQFF